These 32 T cell receptor beta chains were all obtained from the same sample, sequenced in a study of T-cell reconstitution after alpha-beta-depleted transplantation in children. Library preparation (for TCRbeta) was performed with unique molecular identifiers. Each CDR3 protein gets one entry after TCRdb re-called the PCR reads with MiXCR. The profile shows some 440,000 distinct CDR3 sequences, 15% to 20% of them singletons. The sample consisted of PBMCs, mostly from graft donor cells, taken 360 days after TCRalphabeta/CD19-depleted stem cell transplant. These receptors were obtained from a boy under two years old who had a stem cell transplant for Wiskott-Aldrich syndrome, so the T cells may come from the graft donor.

This clonotype was seen a few times. The rearrangement joins TRBV6-2 or TRBV6-3 to TRBJ2-7, with a tentative D call TRBD2 (6 bases). The V end lost 5 bases, the J end lost 0 bases, and 11 bases lay between the germline ends. Germline assignment: CDR1 MNHEY and CDR2 SVGEGT. The CDR3 totals 14 residues. As DNA, the CDR3 is TGTGCCAGCAGTCGAGGGAGGAGCTCCTACGAGCAGTACTTC. Translation gives CASSRGRSSYEQYF.

The gene calls are TRBV7-9 and TRBJ2-3; TRBD1 agrees at 7 bases. Germline trimming cut 6 bases from V and 2 bases from J; bases unmatched to any gene: 8. Germline values: CDR1 SEHNR, CDR2 FQNEAQ (reference sequence). The CDR3 totals 15 residues. The CDR3, as DNA: TGTGCCAGCAGGAGCCCGGGACAGCCCACAGATACGCAGTATTTT. Amino acids: CASRSPGQPTDTQYF.

This clonotype was seen a few times. The CDR3 here is CASSSDRVKFF. The CDR3 nucleotides are TGTGCCAGCAGTTCGGACAGGGTGAAGTTCTTC. The chain combines TRBV27 with TRBJ2-1, with 8 bases identical to TRBD1. The germline V gene has CDR1 MNHEY and CDR2 SMNVEV (reference sequence). The V gene end was trimmed by 4 bases and the J gene end by 14 bases; junction bases not matched to a gene: 4. This CDR3 contains 11 residues.

This clonotype was observed a handful of times. V gene TRBV5-1 combines with J gene TRBJ2-1; a possible D gene is TRBD2 (6 bases). The V end lost 5 bases, the J end lost 1 base, and 16 bases lay between the germline ends. The germline V gene encodes CDR1 SGHRS and CDR2 YFSETQ. This CDR3 is built from 16 residues. The CDR3 DNA follows: TGCGCCAGCAGTATCGACCCTAGCGATTCCTACAATGAGCAGTTCTTC. This gives the protein CASSIDPSDSYNEQFF.

V gene TRBV5-6 combines with J gene TRBJ2-3; D ambiguous. CDR3 length equals 13 residues. Germline V gene sequence: CDR1 SGHDT, CDR2 YYEEEE. The germline V and J ends were trimmed by 5 bases and 3 bases, with 10 bases remaining between them. The CDR3 loop is CASRARLTDTQYF. The CDR3 bases are TGTGCCAGCAGAGCCCGCCTAACAGATACGCAGTATTTT.

The gene calls are TRBV28 and TRBJ2-4; D gene unclear. CDR1 is MDHEN, CDR2 SYDVKM, per germline. V lost 3 bases to trimming and J lost 4 bases, with 13 bases between them. The CDR3 is 15 amino acids. The CDR3 loop is CASSLRRPVKNIQYF. The CDR3 DNA sequence: TGTGCCAGCAGTTTGCGAAGGCCAGTGAAAAACATTCAGTACTTC.

This rearrangement joins TRBV29-1 to TRBJ2-1, with D maybe TRBD1 (6 bases). CDR1 is SQVTM and CDR2 is ANQGSEA in the germline V gene. Trimming stripped 6 bases from V and 7 bases from J, with 19 bases between. The CDR3 spans 14 residues. CDR3 region: CSVIGTKTGNEQFF. DNA for the CDR3: TGCAGCGTGATCGGGACAAAAACGGGGAATGAGCAGTTCTTC.

The table lists this clonotype with a few counts. The chain recombines TRBV15 with TRBJ2-1; 10 bases are shared with TRBD1. This CDR3 region has 15 residues. Trimming at V came to 3 bases and at J to 2 bases, leaving 1 base not matched to a gene. CDR1 LNHNV and CDR2 YYDKDF come from the germline V gene (reference sequence). This CDR3 is CATSRDRGAYNEQFF. The DNA for the CDR3 is TGTGCCACCAGCAGGGACAGGGGGGCCTACAATGAGCAGTTCTTC.

This chain connects TRBV5-5 to TRBJ2-4, with D perhaps matching TRBD1 (5 bases). The CDR3 spans 15 residues. Germline V gene lookup returns CDR1 SGHKS and CDR2 YYEKEE (reference sequence). V lost 0 bases, J lost 1 base, and 8 bases lay in between. CDR3 region: CASSLVGAAKNIQYF. The DNA of the CDR3 is TGTGCCAGCAGCTTGGTTGGGGCGGCCAAAAACATTCAGTACTTC.

Note on this clonotype: A read error may account for a junction end that differs from germline. The chain employs TRBV6-1 and TRBJ2-1; D remains unclear. Germline CDR1 MNHNS, CDR2 SASEGT. This CDR3 spans 14 amino acids. The CDR3 loop reads CATSIQVEYNEQFF. CDR3 coding DNA: TGTGCCACCAGTATCCAGGTGGAATACAATGAGCAGTTCTTC.

V and J are TRBV15 and TRBJ2-1; 11 positions match TRBD1. The CDR3 has 15 amino acids. Unmatched junction bases numbered 3, after V lost 4 bases and J lost 4 bases. CDR1 and CDR2 from the germline V gene are LNHNV and YYDKDF (reference sequence). The chain's CDR3 is CATSNRDRGYNEQFF. DNA for the CDR3: TGTGCCACCAGCAACAGGGACAGGGGGTACAATGAGCAGTTCTTC.

This clonotype was seen a handful of times. V and J are TRBV19 and TRBJ2-2, with a possible D match to TRBD2 (5 bases). This CDR3 has 15 residues. The germline V and J ends were trimmed by 3 bases and 3 bases, with 11 bases remaining between them. Germline CDR1 and CDR2: LNHDA and SQIVND (reference sequence). CDR3 residues: CASSIRGVYTGELFF. The CDR3 region has the DNA TGTGCCAGTAGTATTCGGGGTGTGTACACCGGGGAGCTGTTTTTT.

This clonotype was seen more than once but under ten times. The rearrangement joins TRBV12-3 or TRBV12-4 to TRBJ2-2, with TRBD2 identical over 10 bases. With 5 bases clipped from V and 6 bases from J, the junction kept 6 bases outside the gene matches. The CDR3 spans 15 residues. Here the CDR3 reads CASSPSGGVAGELFF. As DNA, the CDR3 is TGTGCCAGCAGTCCAAGCGGGGGGGTCGCCGGGGAGCTGTTTTTT.

The rearrangement uses TRBV28 and TRBJ2-7; 13 nucleotides align to TRBD2. CDR1 and CDR2 from the germline V gene are MDHEN and SYDVKM. The CDR3 is 19 residues long. V shed 3 bases, J shed 3 bases, and the junction held 14 bases outside the gene matches. This CDR3 reads CASSLRPGLAGNGYYEQYF. CDR3 in DNA: TGTGCCAGCAGTTTGCGTCCGGGACTAGCGGGGAATGGGTACTACGAGCAGTACTTC.

CDR3 sequence (DNA): TGTGCCAGCAGTCTACCTGGGGCGGGGAACGGGGAGCTGTTTTTT. Its protein is CASSLPGAGNGELFF. The chain combines TRBV2 with TRBJ2-2, with a tentative D call TRBD2 (6 bases). The CDR3 consists of 15 residues. Germline assignment: CDR1 SNHLY and CDR2 FYNNEI. The V end lost 5 bases, the J end lost 7 bases, and 17 bases lay between the germline ends.

The V call is TRBV10-2, the J call TRBJ2-1; 12 bases line up with TRBD2. From germline, CDR1 is WSHSY and CDR2 SAAADI. CDR3 length: 15 amino acids. The J segment lost 8 bases and the V segment lost 6 bases, leaving 8 bases of the junction unmatched. The DNA of the CDR3 is TGCGCCAGCAGGCCAGCACTAGCGGGAGGTCATGAGCAGTTCTTC. Translation gives CASRPALAGGHEQFF.

The chain is built from TRBV6-2 or TRBV6-3 and TRBJ2-3, with D uncertain. The CDR3 loop spans 14 amino acids. V dropped 6 bases and J dropped 2 bases, with 12 bases sitting between them. Germline values: CDR1 MNHEY, CDR2 SVGEGT. The CDR3: CASRQQVLTDTQYF. The DNA for the CDR3 is TGTGCCAGCAGACAACAAGTTCTCACAGATACGCAGTATTTT.

The genes are TRBV12-3 or TRBV12-4 and TRBJ2-2, with 7 bases aligning to TRBD1. The CDR3 extends over 13 amino acids. CDR3 residues: CAIPRGPRGELFF. CDR3 DNA: TGTGCTATTCCAAGGGGGCCCAGGGGGGAGCTGTTTTTT.

This clonotype came up a few times. The rearrangement links TRBV12-3 or TRBV12-4 to TRBJ2-7, with 8 bases aligning to TRBD1. CDR3 size: 15 residues. V trimming: 5 bases; J trimming: 6 bases; junction bases outside the gene matches: 12. CDR3 amino acids: CASSLGQGARSEQYF. The CDR3 nucleotides read TGTGCCAGCAGTCTCGGCCAGGGGGCGCGATCCGAGCAGTACTTC.

This chain joins TRBV10-3 and TRBJ2-1; a weak D match, TRBD1 (5 bases). The CDR3 contains 13 residues. Germline V CDR1 and CDR2: ENHRY, SYGVKD. Trimming removed 10 bases from V and 5 bases from J, with 15 bases in between. The CDR3 is CATRSVRDNEQFF. The CDR3 DNA follows: TGTGCCACGCGAAGCGTCAGGGACAATGAGCAGTTCTTC.

V is TRBV10-2 and J is TRBJ2-1, with D possibly matching TRBD2 (6 bases). The V end was cut by 7 bases, the J end by 2 bases, with 12 bases between. The germline V gene encodes CDR1 WSHSY and CDR2 SAAADI. The CDR3 consists of 14 residues. CDR3 protein: CASTPGRPYNEQFF. The CDR3, as DNA: TGCGCCAGCACTCCAGGGAGGCCCTACAATGAGCAGTTCTTC.

This clonotype was detected many times. The V and J genes are TRBV5-6 and TRBJ2-3, with D perhaps TRBD2 (6 bases). This CDR3 has 13 residues. Trimming pared 4 bases from V and 4 bases from J, leaving 10 bases between. Germline V gene lookup returns CDR1 SGHDT and CDR2 YYEEEE. The CDR3 is CASSLSGPDTQYF. The DNA of the CDR3 is TGTGCCAGCAGCCTAAGCGGGCCAGATACGCAGTATTTT.

The chain is built from TRBV27 and TRBJ2-7, with a possible D match to TRBD1 (6 bases). The V and J ends lost 1 base and 0 bases respectively, with 22 bases between them. The CDR3 runs to 19 residues. Germline lookup yields CDR1 MNHEY and CDR2 SMNVEV (reference sequence). CDR3 DNA sequence: TGTGCCAGCAGTTTATTTTCGGGACATGGGGCTTCTTACTCCTACGAGCAGTACTTC. It translates to CASSLFSGHGASYSYEQYF.

The chain has TRBV6-5 and TRBJ1-2; D might be TRBD1 (5 bases). Germline V gene lookup returns CDR1 MNHEY and CDR2 SVGAGI. V lost 0 bases, J lost 2 bases, and 7 bases lay in between. This CDR3 region has 14 residues. The CDR3 DNA reads as TGTGCCAGCAGTTACTCAGCAGGGAACTATGGCTACACCTTC. Protein product: CASSYSAGNYGYTF.

The V call is TRBV7-2, the J call TRBJ1-1, with D unclear. The CDR3 is made up of 13 amino acids. Germline-derived CDR1 and CDR2 are SGHTA and FQGNSA. Between the trimmed V and J ends, which lost 10 bases and 5 bases, there was a span of 17 bases. The CDR3 bases are TGTGCCACCCAGACCCGGGGTGAGACTGAAGCTTTCTTT. Encoded protein: CATQTRGETEAFF.

This clonotype was seen a few times. The chain carries TRBV7-9 and TRBJ1-6; 8 nucleotides match TRBD1. Trimming removed 5 bases from V and 7 bases from J; junction bases left unmatched: 7. The V gene's germline CDR1 is SEHNR and CDR2 FQNEAQ (reference sequence). There are 15 residues in the CDR3. The CDR3 DNA follows: TGTGCCAGCAGCACGTGGACAGGGCCAAATTCACCCCTCCACTTT. Its translation is CASSTWTGPNSPLHF.

This chain connects TRBV12-3 or TRBV12-4 to TRBJ2-1; 13 bases align to TRBD2. This CDR3 is 18 amino acids long. The J segment lost 3 bases and the V segment lost 5 bases, leaving 10 bases of the junction unmatched. The CDR3, as DNA: TGTGCCAGCAGTCCAGGGACTAGCGGGACCCCATTCTACAATGAGCAGTTCTTC. This translates into CASSPGTSGTPFYNEQFF.

The rearrangement links TRBV4-3 to TRBJ2-5; 7 positions agree with TRBD1. Per germline, CDR1 LGHNA and CDR2 YSLEER. The CDR3 length is 18 residues. Trimming at V came to 2 bases and at J to 5 bases, leaving 17 bases not matched to a gene. In nucleotides, the CDR3 is TGCGCCAGCAGCCAAAAAGGGGGCCTCACGGGGTTTGGGGAGACCCAGTACTTC. This gives the protein CASSQKGGLTGFGETQYF.

There are a few counts of this clonotype. This chain links TRBV24-1 with TRBJ2-3; D is undetermined. The CDR3 sequence is 14 residues long. CDR1 is KGHDR and CDR2 is SFDVKD in the germline V gene. Trimming shortened V by 7 bases and J by 0 bases, and 10 bases separated the two germline ends. This chain's CDR3 is CATSAPRSTDTQYF. The CDR3 DNA reads TGTGCCACCAGCGCACCCCGAAGCACAGATACGCAGTATTTT.

The chain uses TRBV9 and TRBJ2-7; D perhaps matches TRBD2 (6 bases). V was shortened by 0 bases and J by 4 bases, with 8 bases between the two germline ends. The CDR3 has 13 residues. Germline V lookup: CDR1 SGDLS, CDR2 YYNGEE. In DNA, the CDR3 is TGTGCCAGCAGCGTAGGGGGGGAGTACGAGCAGTACTTC. Translation: CASSVGGEYEQYF.

The V call is TRBV28, the J call TRBJ2-3, with 10 bases fitting TRBD2. The CDR3 is 16 amino acids. CDR1 is MDHEN, CDR2 SYDVKM, per germline. The V and J ends lost 5 bases and 2 bases, in that order; junction bases with no gene match: 7. The DNA for the CDR3 is TGTGCCAGCAGTCTCCTAGCGGGGGCCTTCACAGATACGCAGTATTTT. As protein: CASSLLAGAFTDTQYF.

V is TRBV24-1 and J is TRBJ2-3, with D hard to call. The germline V gene has CDR1 KGHDR and CDR2 SFDVKD. V lost 4 bases, J lost 4 bases, and 11 bases lay in between. CDR3 length: 14 amino acids. The CDR3 nucleotides read TGTGCCACCAGTGACAGTACAAGACCAGATACGCAGTATTTT. Translation gives CATSDSTRPDTQYF.